This is a list of T cell receptor beta chains from one sample in a study of blood T cell repertoires in COVID-19. TCRdb's table, derived via immunoSEQ multiplex PCR, lists solely in-frame clones and lacks some. Of tens of thousands of clones in the sample, around nine tenths were seen once. Sequences were obtained from peripheral blood. The receptors here all came from a human donor with active COVID-19. The donor label of this sample is uncertain. Each CDR3 is given with its conserved first and last residue. A D gene is named only where the DNA matches it firmly. Only part of the rows carry a size: once, few, many, or a class if the clone is expanded.

j_gene,abundance,v_gene,d_gene,CDR3aa,CDR3nt
TRBJ2-7,-,TRBV19,-,CASSIRDTTYEQYF,TGTGCCAGTAGTATTAGAGACACCACCTACGAGCAGTACTTC
TRBJ2-3,-,TRBV9,-,CASSVRGTLSGADTQYF,TGTGCCAGCAGCGTTCGAGGGACTCTCAGCGGCGCAGATACGCAGTATTTT
TRBJ2-5,-,TRBV5-1,-,CASSLSGYRETQYF,TGCGCCAGCAGCTTGTCAGGGTATCGGGAGACCCAGTACTTC
TRBJ1-2,-,TRBV3-1/TRBV3-2,-,CASKGPKSNYGYTF,TGTGCCAGCAAGGGGCCCAAAAGTAACTATGGCTACACCTTC
TRBJ2-1,-,TRBV7-9,TRBD1,CASSPRDRGPNEQFF,TGTGCCAGCAGCCCCCGGGACAGGGGGCCCAATGAGCAGTTCTTC
TRBJ2-7,-,TRBV11-2,TRBD1,CASSPGPGQGSHEQYF,TGTGCCAGCAGCCCCGGGCCGGGACAGGGATCCCACGAGCAGTACTTC
TRBJ1-3,once,TRBV6-6,TRBD1,CASSYGQGNSGNTIYF,TGTGCCAGCAGTTATGGACAGGGGAACTCTGGAAACACCATATATTTT
TRBJ2-2,-,TRBV27,TRBD1,CASSNDRGRGTGELFF,TGTGCCAGCAGTAACGACAGGGGGCGCGGCACCGGGGAGCTGTTTTTT
TRBJ2-1,-,TRBV5-1,-,CASSLEHNSYNEQFF,TGCGCCAGCAGCTTAGAACATAACTCCTACAATGAGCAGTTCTTC
TRBJ1-6,-,TRBV5-1,-,CASSFSVGNNSPLHF,TGCGCCAGCAGCTTTTCCGTTGGCAATAATTCACCCCTCCACTTT
TRBJ1-1,-,TRBV7-8,-,CASSQLDRAVRRAFF,TGTGCCAGCAGCCAACTGGACAGAGCCGTAAGGAGAGCTTTCTTT
TRBJ2-1,-,TRBV3-1/TRBV3-2,-,CASSGGPYNEQFF,TGTGCCAGCAGCGGGGGCCCCTACAATGAGCAGTTCTTC
TRBJ2-3,-,TRBV4-1,TRBD1,CASSQAGQGYTDTQYF,TGCGCCAGCAGCCAAGCTGGACAGGGATACACAGATACGCAGTATTTT
TRBJ2-7,-,TRBV28,TRBD1,CASPPGGQGGEQYF,TGTGCCAGCCCCCCCGGGGGACAGGGGGGAGAGCAGTACTTC
TRBJ2-2,-,TRBV7-2,-,CASSHQSGVNGELFF,TGTGCCAGCAGTCATCAGTCAGGGGTAAACGGGGAGCTGTTTTTT
TRBJ1-2,-,TRBV20-1,-,CSAPVASGYTF,TGCAGTGCCCCAGTGGCCTCTGGCTACACCTTC
TRBJ1-1,-,TRBV5-1,TRBD1,CASRLNRGSNMNTEAFF,TGCGCCAGCAGATTAAACAGGGGCTCAAATATGAACACTGAAGCTTTCTTT
TRBJ2-5,-,TRBV5-8,-,CASSLGHKQETQYF,TGTGCCAGCAGCCTCGGACATAAACAAGAGACCCAGTACTTC
TRBJ1-2,-,TRBV27,-,CASSHRENYGYTF,TGTGCCAGCAGCCACAGGGAAAACTATGGCTACACCTTC
TRBJ2-1,-,TRBV10-3,TRBD2,CAISEERGTYNEQFF,TGTGCCATCAGTGAGGAGCGGGGGACATACAATGAGCAGTTCTTC
TRBJ2-4,-,TRBV11-2,TRBD2,CASSLVGGFGNIQYF,TGTGCCAGCAGCTTAGTGGGGGGGTTCGGAAACATTCAGTACTTC
TRBJ2-5,-,TRBV18,-,CASSPVEETQYF,TGTGCCAGCTCACCAGTCGAAGAGACCCAGTACTTC
TRBJ1-6,-,TRBV28,TRBD1,CASSLRTGAGGSPLHF,TGTGCCAGCAGTTTAAGGACAGGGGCAGGTGGTTCACCCCTCCACTTT
TRBJ2-7,once,TRBV6-2/TRBV6-3,TRBD2,CASSYQGKAGGPGYEQYF,TGTGCCAGCAGTTACCAAGGGAAAGCGGGAGGGCCAGGGTACGAGCAGTACTTC
TRBJ2-1,-,TRBV12-2,-,CASRLNPGLAGNEQFF,TGTGCAAGTCGCTTAAACCCGGGACTAGCAGGAAATGAGCAGTTCTTC
TRBJ1-2,once,TRBV5-1,TRBD1,CASSRERTGGYGDTF,TGCGCCAGCAGCCGGGAACGGACAGGCGGGTATGGGGACACCTTC
TRBJ1-4,-,TRBV11-2,TRBD1,CASSLNLAGGEKLFF,TGTGCCAGCAGCTTAAATTTGGCAGGGGGTGAAAAACTGTTTTTT
TRBJ2-3,-,TRBV5-1,TRBD1,CASSTKTGGTDTQYF,TGCGCCAGCAGTACCAAGACAGGGGGCACAGATACGCAGTATTTT
TRBJ1-2,-,TRBV4-2,TRBD1,CASSQQGAYGYTF,TGTGCCAGCAGCCAACAGGGGGCCTATGGCTACACCTTC
TRBJ1-1,-,TRBV5-6,-,CASSLAFGGSEAFF,TGTGCCAGCAGCTTGGCCTTCGGGGGGTCTGAAGCTTTCTTT
TRBJ1-3,few,TRBV7-9,-,CASSGGGALGNTIYF,TGTGCCAGCAGCGGCGGCGGGGCTCTAGGAAACACCATATATTTT
TRBJ2-1,-,TRBV29-1,TRBD2,CSVELAGGFDEQFF,TGCAGCGTTGAACTAGCGGGGGGGTTTGATGAGCAGTTCTTC
TRBJ2-7,-,TRBV6-5,-,CASSYEATYEQYF,TGTGCCAGCAGTTATGAGGCAACCTACGAGCAGTACTTC
TRBJ2-3,-,TRBV11-2,-,CASSKGATDTQYF,TGTGCCAGCAGCAAAGGGGCCACAGATACGCAGTATTTT
TRBJ2-5,-,TRBV24-1,-,CATSAGETQYF,TGTGCCACCAGTGCCGGAGAGACCCAGTACTTC
TRBJ1-1,-,TRBV19,TRBD1,CASIDRGALSEAFF,TGTGCCAGTATAGACAGGGGCGCCCTCTCCGAAGCTTTCTTT
TRBJ1-2,-,TRBV6-1,TRBD1,CASSEGVTGVNYGYTF,TGTGCCAGCAGTGAAGGGGTGACAGGGGTTAACTATGGCTACACCTTC
TRBJ2-2,-,TRBV30,-,CAWSVIGLASGELFF,TGTGCCTGGAGTGTAATAGGGCTAGCCTCCGGGGAGCTGTTTTTT
TRBJ1-2,-,TRBV11-1,TRBD1,CASRTDRGNGYTF,TGTGCCAGCAGGACAGACAGGGGGAATGGCTACACCTTC
TRBJ1-1,-,TRBV18,-,CASSPGAQAFF,TGTGCCAGCTCTCCAGGGGCGCAAGCTTTCTTT
TRBJ2-5,-,TRBV5-6,TRBD2,CASSGLAGGRYQETQYF,TGTGCCAGCTCTGGGCTAGCGGGAGGACGGTACCAAGAGACCCAGTACTTC
TRBJ2-6,-,TRBV4-2,-,CASSQEASSGANVLTF,TGTGCCAGCAGCCAAGAGGCATCCTCTGGGGCCAACGTCCTGACTTTC
TRBJ2-5,-,TRBV5-4,TRBD2,CASSPGVAGETQYF,TGTGCCAGCAGCCCCGGGGTAGCGGGGGAGACCCAGTACTTC
TRBJ2-3,-,TRBV24-1,-,CATKGARTDTQYF,TGTGCCACCAAAGGGGCCCGCACAGATACGCAGTATTTT
TRBJ2-1,-,TRBV7-3,-,CASSLGGPVNEQFF,TGTGCCAGCAGCCTAGGAGGGCCGGTCAATGAGCAGTTCTTC
TRBJ2-7,-,TRBV7-8,TRBD1,CASAGTGSYEQYF,TGTGCCAGCGCCGGGACAGGGTCCTACGAGCAGTACTTC
TRBJ2-1,-,TRBV9,TRBD2,CASSDALAGADNEQFF,TGTGCCAGCAGCGACGCTCTAGCGGGAGCCGACAATGAGCAGTTCTTC
TRBJ2-3,-,TRBV7-4,-,CASSLGRWKRAGKDTQYF,TGTGCCAGCAGCTTAGGACGGTGGAAGAGAGCAGGGAAAGATACGCAGTATTTT
TRBJ2-1,-,TRBV18,-,CASSPPLRGRYNEQFF,TGTGCCAGCTCACCTCCGCTTAGGGGAAGATATAATGAGCAGTTCTTC
TRBJ1-1,-,TRBV19,-,CASSIGGAAEAFF,TGTGCCAGTAGTATAGGTGGGGCGGCGGAAGCTTTCTTT
TRBJ1-3,-,TRBV7-6,-,CASSLGRGLAYTIYF,TGTGCCAGCAGCTTAGGCCGAGGGCTGGCGTACACCATATATTTT